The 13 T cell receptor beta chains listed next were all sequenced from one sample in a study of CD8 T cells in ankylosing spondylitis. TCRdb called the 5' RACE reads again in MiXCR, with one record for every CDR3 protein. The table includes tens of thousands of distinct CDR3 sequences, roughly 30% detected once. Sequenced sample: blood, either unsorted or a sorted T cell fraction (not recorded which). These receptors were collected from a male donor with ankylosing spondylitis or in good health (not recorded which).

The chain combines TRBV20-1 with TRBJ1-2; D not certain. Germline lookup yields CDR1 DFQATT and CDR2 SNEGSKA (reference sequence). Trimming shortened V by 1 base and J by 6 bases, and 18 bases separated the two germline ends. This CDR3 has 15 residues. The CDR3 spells CSARASQFNGDGYTF. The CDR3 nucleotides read TGCAGTGCTAGAGCCTCCCAATTCAATGGCGATGGCTACACCTTC.

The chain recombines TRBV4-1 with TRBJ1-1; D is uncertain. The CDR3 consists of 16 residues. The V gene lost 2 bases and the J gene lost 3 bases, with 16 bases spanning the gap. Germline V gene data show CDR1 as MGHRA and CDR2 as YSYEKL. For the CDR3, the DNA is TGCGCCAGCAGCCAAAGTCTCCCAGGATGGGACACTGAAGCTTTCTTT. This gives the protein CASSQSLPGWDTEAFF.

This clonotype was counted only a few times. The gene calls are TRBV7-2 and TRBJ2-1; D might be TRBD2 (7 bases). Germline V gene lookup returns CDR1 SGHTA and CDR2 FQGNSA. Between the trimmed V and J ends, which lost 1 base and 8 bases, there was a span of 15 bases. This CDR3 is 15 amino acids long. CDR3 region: CASSLVGGPPDEQFF. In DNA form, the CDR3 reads TGTGCCAGCAGCTTAGTGGGGGGGCCCCCCGATGAGCAGTTCTTC. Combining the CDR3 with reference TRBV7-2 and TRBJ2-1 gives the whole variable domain GAGVSQSPSNKVTEKGKDVELRCDPISGHTALYWYRQSLGQGLEFLIYFQGNSAPDKSGLPSDRFSAERTGGSVSTLTIQRTQQEDSAVYLCASSLVGGPPDEQFFGPGTRLTVL.

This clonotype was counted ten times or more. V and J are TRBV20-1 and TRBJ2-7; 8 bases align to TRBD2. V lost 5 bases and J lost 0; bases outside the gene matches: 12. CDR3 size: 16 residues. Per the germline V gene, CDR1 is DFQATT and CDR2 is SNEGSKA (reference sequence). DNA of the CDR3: TGCAGTGCTGAGACTAGCGCCCCCGAGAGCTCCTACGAGCAGTACTTC. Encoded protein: CSAETSAPESSYEQYF.

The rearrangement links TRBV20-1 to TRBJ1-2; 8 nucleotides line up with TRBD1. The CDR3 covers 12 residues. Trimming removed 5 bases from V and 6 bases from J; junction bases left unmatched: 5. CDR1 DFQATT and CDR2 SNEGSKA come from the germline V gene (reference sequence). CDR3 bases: TGCAGTGCTGTGGACAGGGCCCATGGCTACACCTTC. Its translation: CSAVDRAHGYTF.

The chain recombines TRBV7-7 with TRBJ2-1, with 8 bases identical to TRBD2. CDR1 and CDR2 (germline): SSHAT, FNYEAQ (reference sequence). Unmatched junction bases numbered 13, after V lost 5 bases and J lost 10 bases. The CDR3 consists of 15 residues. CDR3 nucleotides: TGTGCCAGCAGCGCAGGCAGCGGGGGAGATTCCGAGCAGTTCTTC. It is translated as CASSAGSGGDSEQFF.

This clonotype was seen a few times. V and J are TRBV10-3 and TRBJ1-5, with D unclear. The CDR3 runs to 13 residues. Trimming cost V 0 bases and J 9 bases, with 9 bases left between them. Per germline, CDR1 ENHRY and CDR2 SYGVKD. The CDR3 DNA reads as TGTGCCATCAGTGAGTCGAACCTCACGCCCCAGCATTTT. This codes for CAISESNLTPQHF.

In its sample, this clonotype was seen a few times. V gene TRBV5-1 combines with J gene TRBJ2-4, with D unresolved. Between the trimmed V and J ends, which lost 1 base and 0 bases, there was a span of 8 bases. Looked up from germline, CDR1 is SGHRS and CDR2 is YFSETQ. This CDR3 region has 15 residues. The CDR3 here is CASSLLTSAKNIQYF. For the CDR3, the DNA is TGCGCCAGCAGCTTGTTAACGTCAGCCAAAAACATTCAGTACTTC.

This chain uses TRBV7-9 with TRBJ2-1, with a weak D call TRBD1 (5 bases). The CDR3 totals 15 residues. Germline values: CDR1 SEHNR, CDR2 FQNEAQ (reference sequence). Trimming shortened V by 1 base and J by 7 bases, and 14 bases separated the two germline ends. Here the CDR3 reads CASSLDPGSSNEQFF. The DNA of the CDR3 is TGTGCCAGCAGCTTAGACCCAGGGTCCTCTAATGAGCAGTTCTTC. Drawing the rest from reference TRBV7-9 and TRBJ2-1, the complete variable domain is DTGVSQNPRHKITKRGQNVTFRCDPISEHNRLYWYRQTLGQGPEFLTYFQNEAQLEKSRLLSDRFSAERPKGSFSTLEIQRTEQGDSAMYLCASSLDPGSSNEQFFGPGTRLTVL.

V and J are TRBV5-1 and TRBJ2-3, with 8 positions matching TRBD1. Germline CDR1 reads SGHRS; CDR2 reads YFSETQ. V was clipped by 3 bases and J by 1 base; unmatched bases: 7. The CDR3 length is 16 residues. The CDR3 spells CASSYGQGGRTDTQYF. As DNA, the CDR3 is TGCGCCAGCAGCTATGGACAGGGCGGCCGCACAGATACGCAGTATTTT.

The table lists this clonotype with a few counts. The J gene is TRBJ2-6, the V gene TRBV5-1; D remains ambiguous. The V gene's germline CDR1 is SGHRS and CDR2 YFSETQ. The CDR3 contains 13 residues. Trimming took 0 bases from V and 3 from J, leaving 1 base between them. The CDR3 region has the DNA TGCGCCAGCAGCTTGGTTGGGGCCAACGTCCTGACTTTC. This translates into CASSLVGANVLTF.

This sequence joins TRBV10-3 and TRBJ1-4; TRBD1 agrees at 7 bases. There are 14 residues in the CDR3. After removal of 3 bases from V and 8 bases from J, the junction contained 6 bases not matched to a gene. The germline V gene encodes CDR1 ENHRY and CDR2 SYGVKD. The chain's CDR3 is CAISDNRGDEKLFF. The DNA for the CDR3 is TGTGCCATCAGTGACAACAGGGGAGACGAAAAACTGTTTTTT.

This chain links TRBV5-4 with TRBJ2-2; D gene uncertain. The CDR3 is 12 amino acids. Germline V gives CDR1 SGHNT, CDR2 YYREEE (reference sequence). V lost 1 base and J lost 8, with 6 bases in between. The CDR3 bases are TGTGCCAGCAGCTTGAGCCAGGGGGAGCTGTTTTTT. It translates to CASSLSQGELFF.